Described below is a single T cell receptor (beta chain) sequence and its context. What it recognizes is unknown. This record comes from a study of STAT5B mutations in CD4+ large granular lymphocyte leukemia. Study results and caveats: Top patient clones used TRBV06 genes more often: 8/27 versus 2/35 in controls. Patient CD4-sorted repertoires stayed more clonal than healthy ones after leukemic-clone removal. Main leukemic clonotypes were patient-specific, but 20% to 25% appeared at low frequency elsewhere.

This CDR3 contains 14 residues. After removal of 5 bases from V and 5 bases from J, the junction contained 6 bases not matched to a gene. Germline CDR1 and CDR2: MNHEY and SVGAGI. Buffy coats from healthy blood donors served as controls. Using immunoSEQ multiplex PCR, the repertoire was profiled, and TCRdb retains in-frame clones only, with some absent. The sample shows 30,000 to 40,000 clones, around 80% of them seen only once. This clonotype was sampled from a human donor in good health. Sequences were obtained from CD4+ T cells from blood buffy coats. The J gene is TRBJ1-2, the V gene TRBV6-5; 9 bases are shared with TRBD1. CDR3 sequence reads: CASSEGTGRYGYTF. CDR3 DNA: TGTGCCAGCAGTGAAGGGACAGGGCGGTATGGCTACACCTTC.